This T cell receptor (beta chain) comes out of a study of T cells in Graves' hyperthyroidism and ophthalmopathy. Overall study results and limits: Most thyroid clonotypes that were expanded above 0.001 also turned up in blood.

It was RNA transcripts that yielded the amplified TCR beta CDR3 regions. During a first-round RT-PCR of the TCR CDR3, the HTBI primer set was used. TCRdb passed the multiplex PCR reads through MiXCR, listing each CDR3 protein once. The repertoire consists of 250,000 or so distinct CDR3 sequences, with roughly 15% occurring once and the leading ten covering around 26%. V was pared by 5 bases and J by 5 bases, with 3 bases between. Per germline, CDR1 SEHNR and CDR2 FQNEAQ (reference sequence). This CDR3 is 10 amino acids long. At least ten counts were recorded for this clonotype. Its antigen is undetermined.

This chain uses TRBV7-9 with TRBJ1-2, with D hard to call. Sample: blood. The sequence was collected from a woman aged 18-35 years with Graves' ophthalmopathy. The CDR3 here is CASSAYGYTF. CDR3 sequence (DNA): TGTGCCAGCAGCGCTTATGGCTACACCTTC.